This is a list of T cell receptor beta chains from one sample in a study of regulatory T cells in long-lasting Graves disease. TCRdb independently ran MiXCR on the multiplex PCR reads; one entry per CDR3 protein. Found here are hundreds of thousands of distinct CDR3 sequences, roughly 13% of them singletons; the top ten hold 8% to 10%. The same data also contributed to another study, on T cells in Graves' hyperthyroidism and ophthalmopathy.

The sequencing here drew on peripheral blood mononuclear cells (PBMCs), taken at new diagnosis, from a patient treated with antithyroid drugs. The source is a man in his thirties or forties with Graves disease. Both conserved end residues are part of each CDR3. D genes are given only for firm matches. A clone size is listed for some rows: how often the clone was seen (once, few, many), or a class if it is expanded.

V: TRBV30; J: TRBJ1-3; D: .; size: .; CDR3: CAWSPGSANTIYF; DNA: TGTGCCTGGAGTCCAGGGTCAGCTAACACCATATATTTT
V: TRBV20-1; J: TRBJ2-7; D: .; size: .; CDR3: CSARAPGRNEQYF; DNA: TGCAGTGCTAGAGCCCCAGGGAGGAACGAGCAGTACTTC
V: TRBV7-3; J: TRBJ2-1; D: .; size: many; CDR3: CASSLYLENEQFF; DNA: TGTGCCAGCAGCTTATACCTGGAGAATGAGCAGTTCTTC
V: TRBV20-1; J: TRBJ1-6; D: .; size: many; CDR3: CSARGDGNSPLHF; DNA: TGCAGTGCTAGAGGGGACGGTAATTCACCCCTCCACTTT
V: TRBV10-3; J: TRBJ1-2; D: TRBD1; size: many; CDR3: CAIRWTGGDYGYTF; DNA: TGTGCCATCAGGTGGACAGGAGGGGATTATGGCTACACCTTC
V: TRBV5-1; J: TRBJ2-2; D: TRBD2; size: many; CDR3: CASSWSGGSDTGELFF; DNA: TGCGCCAGCAGTTGGTCGGGAGGCTCGGACACCGGGGAGCTGTTTTTT
V: TRBV20-1; J: TRBJ2-5; D: .; size: many; CDR3: CSARRQLLQETQYF; DNA: TGCAGTGCTAGGCGACAGTTACTTCAAGAGACCCAGTACTTC
V: TRBV20-1; J: TRBJ2-7; D: .; size: many; CDR3: CSASQRDKFYEQYF; DNA: TGCAGTGCTAGTCAGAGGGATAAATTCTACGAGCAGTACTTC
V: TRBV7-9; J: TRBJ2-1; D: .; size: .; CDR3: CASSLVGEGNEQSF; DNA: .
V: TRBV5-1; J: TRBJ2-3; D: .; size: .; CDR3: CASSRDTDTRYF; DNA: TGCGCCAGCAGCCGTGACACAGATACGCGGTATTTT
V: TRBV30; J: TRBJ1-4; D: .; size: .; CDR3: CAWSPDSNNEKLFF; DNA: TGTGCCTGGAGTCCCGACAGCAATAATGAAAAACTGTTTTTT
V: TRBV12-5; J: TRBJ2-7; D: TRBD2; size: many; CDR3: CASGLSSLTSGSASSYEQYF; DNA: TGTGCTAGTGGTTTGTCATCATTGACTAGCGGGAGCGCCAGCTCCTACGAGCAGTACTTC
V: TRBV5-1; J: TRBJ2-7; D: .; size: few; CDR3: CASRPNAGSIIRHF; DNA: TGCGCCAGCAGGCCCAATGCAGGCTCCATAATCCGACACTTC
V: TRBV7-2; J: TRBJ1-2; D: TRBD1; size: few; CDR3: CAIRRDRVGGYTF; DNA: TGTGCCATCCGCCGGGACAGGGTGGGTGGCTACACCTTC
V: TRBV7-8; J: TRBJ1-2; D: TRBD1; size: .; CDR3: CASSAGQTGSYGYTF; DNA: TGTGCCAGCAGCGCGGGACAGACGGGGAGCTATGGCTACACCTTC
V: TRBV4-1; J: TRBJ2-3; D: .; size: .; CDR3: CAGSKEGGSDTQYF; DNA: TGCGCCGGCTCTAAGGAGGGTGGATCAGATACGCAGTATTTT
V: TRBV20-1; J: TRBJ1-1; D: .; size: .; CDR3: CSARPLGVNTEAFF; DNA: TGCAGTGCTAGACCACTGGGGGTGAACACTGAAGCTTTCTTT
V: TRBV9; J: TRBJ2-1; D: .; size: .; CDR3: CASSESGEQFF; DNA: TGTGCCAGCAGCGAATCGGGTGAGCAGTTCTTC
V: TRBV7-9; J: TRBJ1-3; D: .; size: many; CDR3: CASSLVSSGNTIYF; DNA: TGTGCCAGCAGCTTAGTCAGCTCTGGAAACACCATATATTTT
V: TRBV20-1; J: TRBJ2-5; D: .; size: many; CDR3: CSARDGGRETQYF; DNA: TGCAGTGCTAGAGATGGAGGGCGAGAGACCCAGTACTTC
V: TRBV27; J: TRBJ1-1; D: TRBD1; size: .; CDR3: CASHGTWGTGVNTEAFF; DNA: TGTGCCAGCCATGGGACCTGGGGGACAGGGGTGAACACTGAAGCTTTCTTT
V: TRBV7-8; J: TRBJ1-1; D: .; size: many; CDR3: CASSPWQGAGWTEAFF; DNA: TGTGCCAGCAGCCCCTGGCAAGGGGCAGGGTGGACTGAAGCTTTCTTT
V: TRBV6-1; J: TRBJ1-2; D: .; size: many; CDR3: CASSAPGTTASGYTF; DNA: TGTGCCAGCAGTGCACCCGGGACAACGGCTTCTGGCTACACCTTC
V: TRBV27; J: TRBJ2-3; D: TRBD2; size: many; CDR3: CASSWGTSASDTQYF; DNA: TGTGCCAGCAGTTGGGGGACTAGCGCATCAGATACGCAGTATTTT
V: TRBV7-9; J: TRBJ2-7; D: TRBD2; size: many; CDR3: CASSAGTSSTEQYF; DNA: TGTGCCAGCAGTGCCGGGACTAGCAGCACCGAGCAGTACTTC
V: TRBV18; J: TRBJ2-2; D: .; size: few; CDR3: CASSPYLNTGELFF; DNA: TGTGCCAGCTCACCTTACCTGAACACCGGGGAGCTGTTTTTT
V: TRBV27; J: TRBJ1-1; D: TRBD1; size: many; CDR3: CASRLQGDTEAFF; DNA: TGTGCCAGCAGATTACAGGGGGACACTGAAGCTTTCTTT
V: TRBV2; J: TRBJ2-5; D: .; size: many; CDR3: CASSAGPEETQYF; DNA: TGTGCCAGCAGTGCGGGCCCCGAAGAGACCCAGTACTTC
V: TRBV14; J: TRBJ1-1; D: .; size: many; CDR3: CASSLQRMNTEAFF; DNA: TGTGCCAGCAGCCTTCAGAGAATGAACACTGAAGCTTTCTTT
V: TRBV11-3; J: TRBJ2-1; D: TRBD2; size: many; CDR3: CASSSGTSGMFSLRDEQFF; DNA: TGTGCCAGCAGCTCAGGGACTAGCGGGATGTTCTCGTTACGGGATGAGCAGTTCTTC
V: TRBV12-3/TRBV12-4; J: TRBJ2-5; D: .; size: many; CDR3: CASSLVTSRQETQYF; DNA: TGTGCCAGCAGTTTAGTCACTAGCCGCCAAGAGACCCAGTACTTC
V: TRBV3-1; J: TRBJ2-4; D: TRBD2; size: many; CDR3: CASSQHPAGVPAIQYF; DNA: TGTGCCAGCAGCCAACATCCAGCGGGAGTCCCTGCCATTCAGTACTTC
V: TRBV12-3/TRBV12-4; J: TRBJ2-1; D: TRBD2; size: many; CDR3: CASSTSGTRAYNEQFF; DNA: TGTGCCAGCAGTACATCCGGGACTAGGGCCTACAATGAGCAGTTCTTC
V: TRBV6-2/TRBV6-3; J: TRBJ2-7; D: TRBD2; size: many; CDR3: CASRRFPSGSGEQYF; DNA: TGTGCCAGCAGGAGGTTTCCTAGCGGGAGTGGCGAGCAGTACTTC
V: TRBV18; J: TRBJ2-7; D: .; size: .; CDR3: CASSPGDYFSYERYF; DNA: TGTGCCAGCTCACCAGGAGACTACTTCTCCTACGAGCGGTACTTC
V: TRBV11-3; J: TRBJ2-1; D: TRBD2; size: many; CDR3: CASSHLAGGGSYNEQFF; DNA: TGTGCCAGCAGCCATCTAGCGGGAGGGGGCTCCTACAATGAGCAGTTCTTC
V: TRBV7-6; J: TRBJ2-5; D: TRBD1; size: few; CDR3: CASSLEPGGIRETQYF; DNA: TGTGCCAGCAGCTTAGAACCAGGGGGCATTAGAGAGACCCAGTACTTC
V: TRBV7-6; J: TRBJ2-7; D: .; size: .; CDR3: CASSLATGSSYEQYF; DNA: TGTGCCAGCAGCTTAGCCACAGGGAGCTCCTACGAGCAGTACTTC
V: TRBV18; J: TRBJ2-1; D: .; size: .; CDR3: CASSPGASSYNEQFF; DNA: TGTGCCAGCTCACCCGGGGCCAGCTCCTACAATGAGCAGTTCTTC
V: TRBV24-1; J: TRBJ1-5; D: .; size: many; CDR3: CATSDELRDQPQHF; DNA: TGTGCCACCAGTGATGAACTTAGGGATCAGCCCCAGCATTTT
V: TRBV11-2; J: TRBJ2-2; D: TRBD2; size: many; CDR3: CASSSLTRLAAGELFF; DNA: TGTGCCAGCAGCTCCCTTACAAGACTAGCGGCCGGGGAGCTGTTTTTT
V: TRBV2; J: TRBJ2-2; D: .; size: many; CDR3: CAIHTGELFF; DNA: TGTGCCATCCATACCGGGGAGCTGTTTTTT
V: TRBV19; J: TRBJ2-2; D: TRBD2; size: few; CDR3: CASSPLAGAITGELFF; DNA: TGTGCCAGTAGTCCCCTAGCGGGAGCGATCACCGGGGAGCTGTTTTTT
V: TRBV6-5; J: TRBJ1-5; D: TRBD1; size: many; CDR3: CASSYTGAGQPQHF; DNA: TGTGCCAGCAGTTACACAGGGGCCGGGCAGCCCCAGCATTTT
V: TRBV27; J: TRBJ2-5; D: .; size: many; CDR3: CASSSFGGLETQYF; DNA: TGTGCCAGCAGTTCCTTCGGCGGGCTGGAGACCCAGTACTTC
V: TRBV24-1; J: TRBJ2-5; D: .; size: few; CDR3: CATSLGRSVGETQYF; DNA: TGTGCCACCAGTCTTGGCCGGTCGGTCGGAGAGACCCAGTACTTC
V: TRBV7-2; J: TRBJ2-3; D: TRBD2; size: many; CDR3: CASSLGGLAGGNPDTQYF; DNA: TGTGCCAGCAGCTTAGGGGGACTAGCGGGAGGTAACCCAGATACGCAGTATTTT